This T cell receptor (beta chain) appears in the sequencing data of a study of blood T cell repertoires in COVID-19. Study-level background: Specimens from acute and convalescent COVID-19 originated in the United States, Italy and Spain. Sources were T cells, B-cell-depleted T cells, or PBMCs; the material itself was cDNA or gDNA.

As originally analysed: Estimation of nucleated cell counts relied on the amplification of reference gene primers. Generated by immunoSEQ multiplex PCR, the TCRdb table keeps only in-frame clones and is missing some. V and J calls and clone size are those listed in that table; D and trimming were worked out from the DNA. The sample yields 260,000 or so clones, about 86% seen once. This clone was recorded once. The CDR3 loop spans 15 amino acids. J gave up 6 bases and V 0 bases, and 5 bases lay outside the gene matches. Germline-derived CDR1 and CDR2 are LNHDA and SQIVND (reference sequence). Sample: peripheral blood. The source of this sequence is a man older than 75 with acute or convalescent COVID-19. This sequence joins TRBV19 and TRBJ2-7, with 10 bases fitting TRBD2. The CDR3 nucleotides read TGTGCCAGTAGTATAGAAAAGCGGGAGGGCCTCGAGCAGTACTTC. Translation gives CASSIEKREGLEQYF.